This is a list of T cell receptor beta chains from one sample in a study of blood T cell repertoires in COVID-19. Here immunoSEQ multiplex PCR was the method, and the copy in TCRdb shows in-frame clones only, minus some. The table shows about 260,000 clones, with 83% occurring only once. The sample comprised peripheral blood. All receptors come from a woman in her 50s who had recovered from COVID-19. Both conserved end residues are part of each CDR3. The D gene is left open where the match is weak. The listing skips clone size in some rows; elsewhere it reads once, few, many or a size class.

TRBV30	TRBJ1-5	16	-	-	TGTGCCTGGAGTGAAAATGAGGCCAGGGTCAATCAGCCCCAGCATTTT	CAWSENEARVNQPQHF
TRBV6-5	TRBJ2-7	14	TRBD2	-	TGTGCCAGCAGAACTAGCGGGAGGAATAACGAGCAGTACTTC	CASRTSGRNNEQYF
TRBV6-5	TRBJ1-5	16	-	-	TGTGCCAGCAGTTACTTTGGGGGACTCCCCCGTCAGCCCCAGCATTTT	CASSYFGGLPRQPQHF
TRBV5-1	TRBJ2-7	15	TRBD1	-	TGCGCCAGCAGCTCGGTAACAGGGGTGATGCACGAGCAGTACTTC	CASSSVTGVMHEQYF
TRBV9	TRBJ2-7	15	TRBD1	-	TGTGCCAGCAGCGTGTCCGGACAGGGGGCCTACGAGCAGTACTTC	CASSVSGQGAYEQYF
TRBV30	TRBJ1-2	14	-	once	TGTGCCCTATGGCATATACGCGGGGACTATGGCTACACCTTC	CALWHIRGDYGYTF
TRBV24-1	TRBJ1-5	12	TRBD1	-	TGTGCCACCGGACAGGGTTATCAGCCCCAGCATTTT	CATGQGYQPQHF
TRBV19	TRBJ1-2	16	-	-	TGTGCCAGTAGTATAGATCTAGAGACAGCAAACTATGGCTACACCTTC	CASSIDLETANYGYTF
TRBV23-1	TRBJ2-3	16	TRBD2	-	TGCGCCCCACCCCCAACTAGCGGGGGAACGACAGATACGCAGTATTTT	CAPPPTSGGTTDTQYF
TRBV6-5	TRBJ2-5	16	TRBD2	-	TGTGCCAGCAGTTATCGGCTAGCGGGAGGGCCAGGGGCCCAGTACTTC	CASSYRLAGGPGAQYF
TRBV5-4	TRBJ1-6	13	-	-	TGTGCCAGCAGCTTACAGGGTGGTTCACCCCTCCACTTT	CASSLQGGSPLHF
TRBV18	TRBJ1-5	17	TRBD1	-	TGTGCCAGCTCACTTGAACAGGGGCCGGGGAGCAATCAGCCCCAGCATTTT	CASSLEQGPGSNQPQHF
TRBV6-2/TRBV6-3	TRBJ2-2	17	TRBD2	-	TGTGCCAGCAGCCCCCACTTCGCGGGAGAGCCTACCGGGGAGCTGTTTTTT	CASSPHFAGEPTGELFF
TRBV6-2/TRBV6-3	TRBJ2-7	16	TRBD1	-	TGTGCCAGCAGTCCCGGGACAGCCATAGTCGCCTACGAGCAGTACTTC	CASSPGTAIVAYEQYF
TRBV7-2	TRBJ2-7	18	TRBD2	-	TGTGCCAGCAGCTTAGGACTAGCGGGGGGGCCGTCTGGCTACGAGCAGTACTTC	CASSLGLAGGPSGYEQYF
TRBV5-1	TRBJ2-3	16	TRBD2	-	TGCGCCAGCAGCCCAGCTTGGACTAGCGGGGGAGGCACGCAGTATTTT	CASSPAWTSGGGTQYF
TRBV7-2	TRBJ2-1	14	TRBD1	once	TGTGCCAGCAGCCCATTGACAGGGGGCCATGAGCAGTTCTTC	CASSPLTGGHEQFF
TRBV19	TRBJ1-4	17	-	-	TGTGCCAGTACCACATTGGGCAGGCAAGGGGCTAATGAAAAACTGTTTTTT	CASTTLGRQGANEKLFF
TRBV19	TRBJ1-4	17	-	-	TGTGCCAGTAGTCCTTCCCGGGACGGGAGGACTAATGAAAAACTGTTTTTT	CASSPSRDGRTNEKLFF
TRBV5-1	TRBJ2-7	14	TRBD1	-	TGCGCCAGCAGCTTGCCAGGGGGCTCCTACGAGCAGTACTTC	CASSLPGGSYEQYF
TRBV20-1	TRBJ2-7	15	TRBD2	-	TGCAGTGCTAGTGCCGGGACTAGCGGGGCCTACGAGCAGTACTTC	CSASAGTSGAYEQYF
TRBV6-2/TRBV6-3	TRBJ1-2	14	TRBD1	few	TGTGCCAGCAGCAAGCAGGGGGCATTGGATGGCTACACCTTC	CASSKQGALDGYTF
TRBV5-5	TRBJ2-3	15	-	-	TGTGCCAGCAGCATCGGGACTGTTAGCACAGATACGCAGTATTTT	CASSIGTVSTDTQYF
TRBV19	TRBJ1-5	16	TRBD1	-	TGTGCCAGTGTCGGACAGGGCAGTTATAGCAATCAGCCCCAGCATTTT	CASVGQGSYSNQPQHF
TRBV10-3	TRBJ2-7	13	TRBD1	-	TGTGCCATCAGTGAGCGCGGACAGGACGAGCAGTACTTC	CAISERGQDEQYF
TRBV28	TRBJ1-1	14	-	-	TGTGCCAGCAGTTACAGGGTTGAGGGTACTGAAGCTTTCTTT	CASSYRVEGTEAFF
TRBV27	TRBJ2-7	14	TRBD2	-	TGTGCCAGCAGTGAGCGCGGGGGGGGCTACGAGCAGTACTTC	CASSERGGGYEQYF
TRBV7-2	TRBJ2-7	16	-	-	TGTGCCAGCAGCCGGGGGTCTGGGACGGTGGGGTACGAGCAGTACTTC	CASSRGSGTVGYEQYF
TRBV21-1	TRBJ1-5	18	-	once	TGTGCCAGCAGCAAAACCCCTGGAGCAGGGGGATCATATCAGCCCCAGCATTTT	CASSKTPGAGGSYQPQHF
TRBV4-1	TRBJ2-1	15	TRBD2	once	TGCGCCAGCACCCCCCGAACTAGCGGCAACAATGAGCAGTTCTTC	CASTPRTSGNNEQFF
TRBV27	TRBJ2-5	12	-	-	TGTGCCACCAGAGCCCCTGGTCGAACCCAGTACTTC	CATRAPGRTQYF
TRBV10-3	TRBJ1-1	12	TRBD1	-	TGTGCCATCAGACTTGGACAGGGGGAAGCTTTCTTT	CAIRLGQGEAFF
TRBV2	TRBJ1-5	15	-	-	TGTGCCAGCAGATCACAGGGAAATAGCAATCAGTCCCAGCATTTT	CASRSQGNSNQSQHF
TRBV5-8	TRBJ1-5	16	-	-	TGTGCCAGCAGCTTGGGGGATGGACTGTACAATCAGCCCCAGCATTTT	CASSLGDGLYNQPQHF
TRBV18	TRBJ1-2	16	TRBD1	-	TGTGCCAGCTCACCAAACAACAGGGGGACAAGAGGAGGCTACACCTTC	CASSPNNRGTRGGYTF
TRBV6-6	TRBJ2-7	13	-	-	TGTGCCAGCAGTTACCCCCCGGGGTACGAGCAGTACTTC	CASSYPPGYEQYF
TRBV18	TRBJ2-7	14	TRBD1	-	TGTGCCAGCTCACCCAGACAGGGGGCCTACGAGCAGTACTTC	CASSPRQGAYEQYF
TRBV6-2/TRBV6-3	TRBJ2-7	15	-	-	TGTGCCAGCAGTTCCACCTTCGTCCAGGCTGGCGAGCAGTACTTC	CASSSTFVQAGEQYF
TRBV5-1	TRBJ2-7	18	TRBD2	once	TGCGCCAGCAGCTTGGTAAGGCGGGGACTAGCGGACGTCTACGAGCAGTACTTC	CASSLVRRGLADVYEQYF